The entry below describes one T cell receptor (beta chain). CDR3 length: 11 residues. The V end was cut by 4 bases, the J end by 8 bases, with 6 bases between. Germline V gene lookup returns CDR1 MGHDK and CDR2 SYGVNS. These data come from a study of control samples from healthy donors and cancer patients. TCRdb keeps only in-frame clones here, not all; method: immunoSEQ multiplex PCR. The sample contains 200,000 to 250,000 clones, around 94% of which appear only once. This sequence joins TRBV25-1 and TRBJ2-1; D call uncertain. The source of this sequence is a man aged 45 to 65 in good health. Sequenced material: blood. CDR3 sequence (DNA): TGTGCCAGCAGTGTAGCATATGAGCAGTTCTTC. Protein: CASSVAYEQFF.